The sequence of this T cell receptor (beta chain) was determined in a study of blood T cell repertoires in COVID-19. In the study overall: Italy, Spain and the United States were the sources of the convalescent and acute COVID-19 samples. PBMCs, B-cell-depleted T cells, or T cells were the source of the cDNA or gDNA that made up the material.

Per the original data handling: Estimation of nucleated cell counts relied on the amplification of reference gene primers. Profiling relied on immunoSEQ multiplex PCR, and the TCRdb table lists in-frame clones only, not all of them. D and trimming come from the DNA, and the V and J calls and clone size come from that table. Here the sample spans a few hundred thousand clones, approximately 81% being singletons. CDR1 is SGHNT, CDR2 YENEEA, per germline. The CDR3 runs 17 residues. J was trimmed by 3 bases and V by 0 bases; bases with no gene match: 3. The V call is TRBV11-3, the J call TRBJ2-1; 12 bases map to TRBD2. This TCR came from a woman of 80 years or more with acute or convalescent COVID-19. Sequenced sample: peripheral blood. CDR3 sequence: CASSLDRTSGVYNEQFF. The CDR3 DNA sequence: TGTGCCAGCAGCTTAGATCGGACTAGCGGGGTCTACAATGAGCAGTTCTTC.